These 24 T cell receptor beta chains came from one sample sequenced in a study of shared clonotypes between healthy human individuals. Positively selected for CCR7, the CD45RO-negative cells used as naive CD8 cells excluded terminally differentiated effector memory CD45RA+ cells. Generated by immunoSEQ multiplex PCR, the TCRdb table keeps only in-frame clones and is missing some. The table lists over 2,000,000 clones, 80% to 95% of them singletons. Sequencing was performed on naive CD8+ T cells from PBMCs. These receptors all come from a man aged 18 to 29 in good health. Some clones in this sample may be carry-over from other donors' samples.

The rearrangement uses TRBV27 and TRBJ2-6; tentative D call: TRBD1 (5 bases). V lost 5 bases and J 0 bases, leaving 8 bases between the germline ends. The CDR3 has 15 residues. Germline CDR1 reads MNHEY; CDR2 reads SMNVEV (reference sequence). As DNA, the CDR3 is TGTGCCAGCAGTCACAGGATCTCTGGGGCCAACGTCCTGACTTTC. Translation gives CASSHRISGANVLTF.

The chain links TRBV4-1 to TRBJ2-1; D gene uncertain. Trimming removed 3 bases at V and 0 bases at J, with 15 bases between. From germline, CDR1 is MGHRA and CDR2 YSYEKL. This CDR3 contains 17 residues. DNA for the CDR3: TGCGCCAGCAGCCAGAAGGAACGGCGGAGCTCCTACAATGAGCAGTTCTTC. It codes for CASSQKERRSSYNEQFF.

In DNA, the CDR3 is TGCGCCAGCAGCCACCCTTCTCCAGACAATGAGCAGTTCTTC. Translated, it gives CASSHPSPDNEQFF. The rearrangement joins TRBV4-1 to TRBJ2-1, with D uncertain. The length of the CDR3 is 14 residues. The germline CDR1 and CDR2 sequences are MGHRA and YSYEKL. V was cut by 3 bases and J by 5 bases, with 11 bases left in between.

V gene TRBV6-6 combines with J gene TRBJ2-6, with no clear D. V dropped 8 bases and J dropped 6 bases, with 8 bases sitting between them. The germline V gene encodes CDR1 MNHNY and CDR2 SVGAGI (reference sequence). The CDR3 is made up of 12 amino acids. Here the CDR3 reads CASCPEANVLTF. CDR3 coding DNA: TGTGCCAGCTGCCCCGAGGCCAACGTCCTGACTTTC.

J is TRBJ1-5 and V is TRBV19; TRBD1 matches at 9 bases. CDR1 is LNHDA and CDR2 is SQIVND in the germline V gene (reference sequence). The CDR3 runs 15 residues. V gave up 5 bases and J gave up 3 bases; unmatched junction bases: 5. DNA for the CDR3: TGTGCCAGTAGTGACGGGACAGGGTTCAATCAGCCCCAGCATTTT. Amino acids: CASSDGTGFNQPQHF.

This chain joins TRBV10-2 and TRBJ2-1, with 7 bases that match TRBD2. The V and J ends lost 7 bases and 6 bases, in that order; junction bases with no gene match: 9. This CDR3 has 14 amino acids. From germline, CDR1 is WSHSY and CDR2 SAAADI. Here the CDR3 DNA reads TGCGCCAGCACCACCGGACTAGTATTCAATGAGCAGTTCTTC. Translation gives CASTTGLVFNEQFF.

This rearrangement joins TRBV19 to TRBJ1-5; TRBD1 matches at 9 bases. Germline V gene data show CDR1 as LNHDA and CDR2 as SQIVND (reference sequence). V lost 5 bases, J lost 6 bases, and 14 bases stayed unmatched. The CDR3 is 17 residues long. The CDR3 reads CASSVEPGQGNRQPQHF. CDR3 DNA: TGTGCCAGTAGTGTCGAACCGGGACAGGGTAACCGTCAGCCCCAGCATTTT. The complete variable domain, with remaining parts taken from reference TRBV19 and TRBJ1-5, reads DGGITQSPKYLFRKEGQNVTLSCEQNLNHDAMYWYRQDPGQGLRLIYYSQIVNDFQKGDIAEGYSVSREKKESFPLTVTSAQKNPTAFYLCASSVEPGQGNRQPQHFGDGTRLSIL.

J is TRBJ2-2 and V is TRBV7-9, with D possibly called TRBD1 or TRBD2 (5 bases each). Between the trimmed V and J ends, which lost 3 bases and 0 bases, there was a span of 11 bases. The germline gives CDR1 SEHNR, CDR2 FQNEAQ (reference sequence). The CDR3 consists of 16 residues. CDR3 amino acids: CASSFGAATNTGELFF. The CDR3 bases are TGTGCCAGCAGCTTCGGGGCAGCTACGAACACCGGGGAGCTGTTTTTT.

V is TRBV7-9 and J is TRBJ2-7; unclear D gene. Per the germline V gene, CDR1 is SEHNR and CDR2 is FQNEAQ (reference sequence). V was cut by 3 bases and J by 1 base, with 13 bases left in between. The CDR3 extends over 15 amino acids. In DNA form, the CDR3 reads TGTGCCAGCAGCTTCCCCCCGCTAGTGTCCTACGAGCAGTACTTC. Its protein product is CASSFPPLVSYEQYF.

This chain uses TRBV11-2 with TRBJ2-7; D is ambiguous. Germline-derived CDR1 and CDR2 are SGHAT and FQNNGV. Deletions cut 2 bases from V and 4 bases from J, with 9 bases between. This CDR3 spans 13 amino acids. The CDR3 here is CASSLYGQYEQYF. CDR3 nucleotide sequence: TGTGCCAGCAGCTTATACGGCCAATACGAGCAGTACTTC.

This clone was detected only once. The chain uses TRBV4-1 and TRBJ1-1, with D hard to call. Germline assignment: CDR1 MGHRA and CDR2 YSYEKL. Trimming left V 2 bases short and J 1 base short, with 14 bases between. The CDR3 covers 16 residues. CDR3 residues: CASSQSAKSANTEAFF. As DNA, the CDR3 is TGCGCCAGCAGCCAATCGGCGAAATCGGCGAACACTGAAGCTTTCTTT.

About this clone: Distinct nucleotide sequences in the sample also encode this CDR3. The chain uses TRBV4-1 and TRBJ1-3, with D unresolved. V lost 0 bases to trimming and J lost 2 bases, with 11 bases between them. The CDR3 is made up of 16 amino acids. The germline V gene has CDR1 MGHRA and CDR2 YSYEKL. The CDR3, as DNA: TGCGCCAGCAGCCAAGACGGGGAGGGAACTGGAAACACCATATATTTT. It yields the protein CASSQDGEGTGNTIYF.

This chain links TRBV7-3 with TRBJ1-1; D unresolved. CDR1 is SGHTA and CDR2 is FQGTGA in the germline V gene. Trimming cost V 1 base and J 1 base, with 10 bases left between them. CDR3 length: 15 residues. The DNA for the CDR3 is TGTGCCAGCAGCTTAAATCAGATGGGGAACACTGAAGCTTTCTTT. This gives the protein CASSLNQMGNTEAFF.

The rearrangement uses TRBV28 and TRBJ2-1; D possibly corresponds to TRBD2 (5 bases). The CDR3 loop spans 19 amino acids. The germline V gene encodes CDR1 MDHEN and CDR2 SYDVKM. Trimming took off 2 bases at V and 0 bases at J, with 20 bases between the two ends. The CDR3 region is CASSLNKALAPISYNEQFF. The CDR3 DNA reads TGTGCCAGCAGTTTAAATAAAGCGCTAGCTCCTATCTCCTACAATGAGCAGTTCTTC. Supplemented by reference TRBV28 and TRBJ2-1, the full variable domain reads DVKVTQSSRYLVKRTGEKVFLECVQDMDHENMFWYRQDPGLGLRLIYFSYDVKMKEKGDIPEGYSVSREKKERFSLILESASTNQTSMYLCASSLNKALAPISYNEQFFGPGTRLTVL.

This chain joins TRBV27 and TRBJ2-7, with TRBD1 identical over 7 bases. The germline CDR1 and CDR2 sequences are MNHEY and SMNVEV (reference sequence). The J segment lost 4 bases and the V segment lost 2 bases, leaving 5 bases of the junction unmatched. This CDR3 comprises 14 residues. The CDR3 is CASSLRDSLYEQYF. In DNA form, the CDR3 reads TGTGCCAGCAGTTTACGGGACAGTCTATACGAGCAGTACTTC.

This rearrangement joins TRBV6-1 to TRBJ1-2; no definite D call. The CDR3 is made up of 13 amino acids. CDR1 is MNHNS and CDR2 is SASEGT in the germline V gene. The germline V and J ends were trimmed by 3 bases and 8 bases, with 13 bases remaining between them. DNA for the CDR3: TGTGCCAGCAGTGACATCCAGGCGGCGGGCTACACCTTC. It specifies CASSDIQAAGYTF.

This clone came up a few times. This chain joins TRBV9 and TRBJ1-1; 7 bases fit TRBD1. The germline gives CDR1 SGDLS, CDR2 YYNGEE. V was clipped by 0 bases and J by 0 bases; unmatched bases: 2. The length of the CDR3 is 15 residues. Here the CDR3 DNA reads TGTGCCAGCAGCGTAGTGGGACAGATGAACACTGAAGCTTTCTTT. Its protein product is CASSVVGQMNTEAFF.

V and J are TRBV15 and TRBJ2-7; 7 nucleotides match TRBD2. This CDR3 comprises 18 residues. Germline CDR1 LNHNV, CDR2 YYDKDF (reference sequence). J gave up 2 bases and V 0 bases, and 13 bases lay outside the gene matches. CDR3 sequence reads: CATSRDVGRAASPYEQYF. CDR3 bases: TGTGCCACCAGCAGAGACGTTGGGAGGGCCGCATCGCCCTACGAGCAGTACTTC.

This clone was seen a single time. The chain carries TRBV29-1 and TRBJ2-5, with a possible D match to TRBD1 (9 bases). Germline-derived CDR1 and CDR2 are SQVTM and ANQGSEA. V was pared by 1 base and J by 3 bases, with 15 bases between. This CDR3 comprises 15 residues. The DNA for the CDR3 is TGCAGCGTTGAAGTGCGGGGGGACAGGGAAGAGACCCAGTACTTC. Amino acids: CSVEVRGDREETQYF.

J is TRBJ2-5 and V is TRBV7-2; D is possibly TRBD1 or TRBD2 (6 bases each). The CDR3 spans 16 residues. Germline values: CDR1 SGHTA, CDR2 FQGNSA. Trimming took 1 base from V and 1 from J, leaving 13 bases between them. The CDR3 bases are TGTGCCAGCAGCTTAGTTGGAGGGGGGTTCCAAGAGACCCAGTACTTC. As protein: CASSLVGGGFQETQYF. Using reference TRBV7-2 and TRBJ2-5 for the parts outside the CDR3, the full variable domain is GAGVSQSPSNKVTEKGKDVELRCDPISGHTALYWYRQSLGQGLEFLIYFQGNSAPDKSGLPSDRFSAERTGGSVSTLTIQRTQQEDSAVYLCASSLVGGGFQETQYFGPGTRLLVL.

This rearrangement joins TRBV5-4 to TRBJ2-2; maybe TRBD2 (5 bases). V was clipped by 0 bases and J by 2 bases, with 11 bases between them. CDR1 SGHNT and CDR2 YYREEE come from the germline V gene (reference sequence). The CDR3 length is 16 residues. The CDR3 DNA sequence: TGTGCCAGCAGCTTGGGTACCGGGATCAACACCGGGGAGCTGTTTTTT. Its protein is CASSLGTGINTGELFF.

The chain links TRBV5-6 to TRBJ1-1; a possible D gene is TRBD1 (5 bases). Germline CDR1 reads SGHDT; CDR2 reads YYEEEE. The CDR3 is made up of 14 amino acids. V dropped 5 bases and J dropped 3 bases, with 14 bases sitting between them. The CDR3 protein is CASRPGHSYTEAFF. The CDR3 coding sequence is TGTGCCAGCAGACCCGGACATTCGTACACTGAAGCTTTCTTT.

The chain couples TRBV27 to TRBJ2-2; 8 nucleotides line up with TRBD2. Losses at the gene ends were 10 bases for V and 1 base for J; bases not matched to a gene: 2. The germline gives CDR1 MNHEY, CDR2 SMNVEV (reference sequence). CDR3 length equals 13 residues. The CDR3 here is CATGGLNTGELFF. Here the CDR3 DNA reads TGTGCCACGGGGGGGCTGAACACCGGGGAGCTGTTTTTT.

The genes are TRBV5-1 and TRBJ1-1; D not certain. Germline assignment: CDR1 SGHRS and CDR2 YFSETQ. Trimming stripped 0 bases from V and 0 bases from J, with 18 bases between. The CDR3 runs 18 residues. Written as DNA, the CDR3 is TGCGCCAGCAGCTTGGAGGGCTTATACCCGGGGATGAACACTGAAGCTTTCTTT. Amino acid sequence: CASSLEGLYPGMNTEAFF.